Below, one TCR beta chain is given with its context. Its antigen remains unidentified. Produced via immunoSEQ multiplex PCR; TCRdb's table is partial and in-frame only. The data show about 78,000 clones, with about four fifths seen just once and approximately 2.5% held by the top ten. This sample was included in a study of T cells in localized non-small cell lung cancer. The study, taken as a whole, reports: Prolonged overall survival went with higher T cell density in the blood. Uninvolved adjacent lung, not tumor, had the highest T cell clonality. Median detection of top 100 tumor clones in adjacent lung was 57 clones.

This CDR3 spans 12 amino acids. The germline gives CDR1 SEHNR, CDR2 FQNEAQ (reference sequence). The V and J ends lost 5 bases and 7 bases respectively, with 12 bases between them. The TCR was taken from a man aged 35 to 69 with stage I lung adenocarcinoma. Sequencing was performed on peripheral blood, taken before any cancer treatment. This chain uses TRBV7-9 with TRBJ2-7, with D tentatively TRBD2 (6 bases). CDR3 bases: TGTGCCAGCAGCCGTGGGACTCCAGAGCAGTACTTC. Its translation: CASSRGTPEQYF.